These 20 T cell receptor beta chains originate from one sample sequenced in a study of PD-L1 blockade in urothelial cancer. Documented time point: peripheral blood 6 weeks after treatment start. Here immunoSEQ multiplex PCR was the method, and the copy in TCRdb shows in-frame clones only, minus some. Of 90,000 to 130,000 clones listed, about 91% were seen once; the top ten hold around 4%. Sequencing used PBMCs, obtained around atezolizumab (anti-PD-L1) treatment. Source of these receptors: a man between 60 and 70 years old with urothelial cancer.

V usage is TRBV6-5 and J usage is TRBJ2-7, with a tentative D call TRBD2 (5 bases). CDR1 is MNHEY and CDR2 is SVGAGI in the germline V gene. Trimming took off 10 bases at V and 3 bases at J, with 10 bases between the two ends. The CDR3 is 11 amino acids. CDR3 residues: CATRGGYEQYF. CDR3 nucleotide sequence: TGTGCCACCCGCGGAGGCTACGAGCAGTACTTC.

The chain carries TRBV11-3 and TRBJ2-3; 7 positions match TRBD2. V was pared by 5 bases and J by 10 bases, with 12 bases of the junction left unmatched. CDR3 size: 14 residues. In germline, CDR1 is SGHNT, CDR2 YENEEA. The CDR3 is CASSASGHVQAQYF. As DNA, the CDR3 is TGTGCCAGCAGCGCTAGCGGCCACGTCCAGGCGCAGTATTTT.

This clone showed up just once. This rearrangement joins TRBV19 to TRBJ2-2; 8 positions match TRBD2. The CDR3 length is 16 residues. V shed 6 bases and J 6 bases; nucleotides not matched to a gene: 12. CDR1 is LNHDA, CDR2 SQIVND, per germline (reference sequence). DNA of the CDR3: TGTGCCAGTAGAAGTGCTGAGCGGGAGAGGGCCGGGGAGCTGTTTTTT. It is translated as CASRSAERERAGELFF.

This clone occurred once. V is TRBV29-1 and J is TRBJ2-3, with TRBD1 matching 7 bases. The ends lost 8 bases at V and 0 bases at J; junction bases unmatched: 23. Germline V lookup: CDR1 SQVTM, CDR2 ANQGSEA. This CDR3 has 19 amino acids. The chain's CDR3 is CSQENMGANRGPSTDTQYF. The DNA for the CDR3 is TGCAGCCAAGAGAATATGGGGGCAAACAGGGGCCCTAGCACAGATACGCAGTATTTT.

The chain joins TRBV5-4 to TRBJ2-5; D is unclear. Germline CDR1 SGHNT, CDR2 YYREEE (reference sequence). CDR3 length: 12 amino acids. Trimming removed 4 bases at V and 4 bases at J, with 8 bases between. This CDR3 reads CASSPGAETQYF. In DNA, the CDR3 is TGTGCCAGCAGCCCCGGAGCAGAGACCCAGTACTTC.

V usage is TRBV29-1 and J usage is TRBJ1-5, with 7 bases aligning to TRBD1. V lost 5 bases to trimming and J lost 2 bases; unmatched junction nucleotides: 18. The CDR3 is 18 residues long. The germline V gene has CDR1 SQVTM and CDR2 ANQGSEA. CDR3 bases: TGCAGCGTTCTCACCGGGACAGCCTATCCACAATGCAATCAGCCCCAGCATTTT. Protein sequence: CSVLTGTAYPQCNQPQHF.

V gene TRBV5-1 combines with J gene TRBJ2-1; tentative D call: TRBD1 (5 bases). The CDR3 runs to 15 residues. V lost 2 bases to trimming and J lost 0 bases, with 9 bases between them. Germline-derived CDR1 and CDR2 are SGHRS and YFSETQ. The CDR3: CASSLGATSYNEQFF. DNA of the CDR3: TGCGCCAGCAGCTTAGGGGCGACCTCCTACAATGAGCAGTTCTTC.

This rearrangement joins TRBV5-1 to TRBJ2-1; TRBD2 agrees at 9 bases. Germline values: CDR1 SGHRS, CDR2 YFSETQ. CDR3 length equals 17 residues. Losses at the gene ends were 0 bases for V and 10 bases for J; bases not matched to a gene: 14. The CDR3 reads CASSLVPSGVAGEEQFF. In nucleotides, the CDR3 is TGCGCCAGCAGCTTGGTCCCCTCGGGGGTAGCGGGAGAAGAGCAGTTCTTC.

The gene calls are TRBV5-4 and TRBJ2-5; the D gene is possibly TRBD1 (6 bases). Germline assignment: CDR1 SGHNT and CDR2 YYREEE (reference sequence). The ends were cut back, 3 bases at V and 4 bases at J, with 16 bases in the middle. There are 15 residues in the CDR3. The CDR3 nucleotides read TGTGCCAGCAGCTCAAACAGGGTCAAGGGAGAGACCCAGTACTTC. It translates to CASSSNRVKGETQYF.

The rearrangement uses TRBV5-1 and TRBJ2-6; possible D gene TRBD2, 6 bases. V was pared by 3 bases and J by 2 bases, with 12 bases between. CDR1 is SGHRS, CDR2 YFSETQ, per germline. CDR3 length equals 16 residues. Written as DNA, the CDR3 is TGCGCCAGCAGCTGGGGGGATAAAACTGGGGCCAACGTCCTGACTTTC. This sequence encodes CASSWGDKTGANVLTF.

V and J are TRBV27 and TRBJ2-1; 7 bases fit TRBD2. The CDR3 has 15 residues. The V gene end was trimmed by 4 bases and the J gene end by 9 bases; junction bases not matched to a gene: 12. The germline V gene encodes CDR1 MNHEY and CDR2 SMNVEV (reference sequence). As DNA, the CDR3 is TGTGCCAGCAGTTCTACCGGGACTAATCGGCCTGAGCAGTTCTTC. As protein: CASSSTGTNRPEQFF.

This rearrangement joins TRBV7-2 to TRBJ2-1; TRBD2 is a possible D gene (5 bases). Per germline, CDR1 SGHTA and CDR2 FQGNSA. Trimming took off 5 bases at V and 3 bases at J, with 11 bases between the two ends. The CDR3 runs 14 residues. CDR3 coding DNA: TGTGCCAGCAGCCCTAGCCGGGACTACAATGAGCAGTTCTTC. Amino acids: CASSPSRDYNEQFF.

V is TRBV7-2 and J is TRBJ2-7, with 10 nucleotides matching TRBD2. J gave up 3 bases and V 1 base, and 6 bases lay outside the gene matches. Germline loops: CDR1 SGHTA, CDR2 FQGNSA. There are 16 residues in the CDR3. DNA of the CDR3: TGTGCCAGCAGCTTAGGGGGTAGCGGGGGGCGCTACGAGCAGTACTTC. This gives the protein CASSLGGSGGRYEQYF.

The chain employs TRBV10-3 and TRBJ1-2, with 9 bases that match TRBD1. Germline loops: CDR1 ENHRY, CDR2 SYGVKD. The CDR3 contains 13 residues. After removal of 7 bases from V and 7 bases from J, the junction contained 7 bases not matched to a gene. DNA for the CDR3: TGTGCCATCAATCCGGGACAGGGTCGTGGCTACACCTTC. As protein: CAINPGQGRGYTF.

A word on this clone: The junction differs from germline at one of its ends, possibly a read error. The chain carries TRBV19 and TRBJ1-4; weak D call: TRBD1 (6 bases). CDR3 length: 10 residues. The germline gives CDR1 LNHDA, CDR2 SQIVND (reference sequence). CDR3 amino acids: CASGQLLRVF. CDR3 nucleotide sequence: TGTGCCAGTGGACAGCTGCTCCGAGTTTTT.

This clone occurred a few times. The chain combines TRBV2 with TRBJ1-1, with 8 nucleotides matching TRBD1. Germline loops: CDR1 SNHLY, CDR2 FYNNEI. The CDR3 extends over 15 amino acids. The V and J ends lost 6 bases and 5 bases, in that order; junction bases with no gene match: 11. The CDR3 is CASRDATGEWTEAFF. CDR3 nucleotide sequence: TGTGCCAGCAGGGACGCGACAGGGGAGTGGACTGAAGCTTTCTTT.

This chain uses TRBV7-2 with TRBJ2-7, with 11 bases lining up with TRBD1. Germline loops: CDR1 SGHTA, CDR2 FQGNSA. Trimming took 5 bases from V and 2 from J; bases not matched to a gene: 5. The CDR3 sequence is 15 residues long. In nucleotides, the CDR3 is TGTGCCAGCAGCCCTGGACAGGGGGCTACCTACGAGCAGTACTTC. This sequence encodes CASSPGQGATYEQYF.

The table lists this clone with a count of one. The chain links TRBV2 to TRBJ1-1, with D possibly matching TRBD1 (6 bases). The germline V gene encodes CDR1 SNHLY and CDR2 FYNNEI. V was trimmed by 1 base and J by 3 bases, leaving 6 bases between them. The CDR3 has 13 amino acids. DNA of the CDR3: TGTGCCAGCAGTGAAGACAGGGACACTGAAGCTTTCTTT. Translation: CASSEDRDTEAFF.

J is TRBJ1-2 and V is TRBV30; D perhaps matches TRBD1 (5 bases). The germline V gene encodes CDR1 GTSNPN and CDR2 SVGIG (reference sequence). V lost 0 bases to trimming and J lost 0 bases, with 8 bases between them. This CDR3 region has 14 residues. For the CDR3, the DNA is TGTGCCTGGAGTGTTGGAGGGGCTAACTATGGCTACACCTTC. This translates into CAWSVGGANYGYTF.

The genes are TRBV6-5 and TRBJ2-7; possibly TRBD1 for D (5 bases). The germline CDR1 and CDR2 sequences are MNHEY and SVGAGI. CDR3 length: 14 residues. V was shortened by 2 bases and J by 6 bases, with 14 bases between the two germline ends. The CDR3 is CASSYGRDWGEQYF. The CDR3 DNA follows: TGTGCCAGCAGTTACGGCAGGGATTGGGGCGAGCAGTACTTC.